Shown below are 5 T cell receptor beta chains from a single sample sequenced in a study of Tregs in tolerant kidney transplant recipients. Clones were sequenced by immunoSEQ multiplex PCR, and TCRdb holds only the in-frame ones, with some missing. In the table there are roughly 16,000 clones, 61% of which are singletons. These TCRs' antigens remain unknown. The sequenced material came from Tregs from blood cultured with allogeneic cells. The receptors derive from a human donor in good health.

The chain recombines TRBV7-3 with TRBJ2-7; a weak D match, TRBD2 (6 bases). CDR3 size: 16 residues. Germline V gives CDR1 SGHTA, CDR2 FQGTGA. Trimming pared 1 base from V and 5 bases from J, leaving 18 bases between. The CDR3 nucleotides read TGTGCCAGCAGCTTAAGGGGCGGGGCAGGGAAGAACGAGCAGTACTTC. Amino acids: CASSLRGGAGKNEQYF.

By share, this clone ranks as medium-sized. The rearrangement links TRBV21-1 to TRBJ1-2; the DNA was not compared with TRBD1, the D call given in the table. TRBV21-1 is deemed a pseudogene. The CDR3 totals 18 residues. In DNA form, the CDR3 reads TGTGCCAGCAGCAAAGGTGGGACAGGGGGCCTCTTGGGTGTTAGCTACACCTTC. It is translated as CASSKGGTGGLLGVSYTF.

This clone was counted between two and nine times. The V call is TRBV19, the J call TRBJ1-2; a possible D gene is TRBD1 (5 bases). Germline lookup yields CDR1 LNHDA and CDR2 SQIVND (reference sequence). Trimming took 10 bases from V and 4 from J, leaving 13 bases between them. The CDR3 is 12 amino acids. The CDR3 coding sequence is TGTGCCACCCGGGACCGAGGCTATGGCTACACCTTC. Encoded protein: CATRDRGYGYTF.

The chain combines TRBV5-1 with TRBJ1-2; no clear D. Deletions cut 4 bases from V and 8 bases from J, with 15 bases between. Germline V gene data show CDR1 as SGHRS and CDR2 as YFSETQ. The CDR3 contains 13 residues. The CDR3 region is CASSAGSVWGYTF. DNA of the CDR3: TGCGCCAGCAGCGCCGGGTCTGTATGGGGCTACACCTTC.

The J gene is TRBJ2-2, the V gene TRBV27, with 7 bases lining up with TRBD1. V gave up 3 bases and J gave up 7 bases; unmatched junction bases: 5. The CDR3 totals 14 residues. Germline lookup yields CDR1 MNHEY and CDR2 SMNVEV (reference sequence). The CDR3 coding sequence is TGTGCCAGCAGTTTCTCTAGACAGGGCGGGGAGCTGTTTTTT. This translates into CASSFSRQGGELFF.